These 22 T cell receptor beta chains came from one sample sequenced in a study of cytomegalovirus exposure and HLA in healthy donors. In the PCR, 60 Vbeta and 13 Jbeta primers were used. TCRdb keeps only in-frame clones here, not all; method: immunoSEQ multiplex PCR. The sample contains around 140,000 clones, approximately 73% of which appear only once. Sequencing was performed on PBMCs. These receptors were collected from a woman younger than 30 in good health and CMV-seronegative.

The V call is TRBV11-3, the J call TRBJ2-7, with D possibly being TRBD1 (6 bases). With 5 bases removed from V and 4 bases from J, the gap between germline ends came to 12 bases. Germline values: CDR1 SGHNT, CDR2 YENEEA. The CDR3 extends over 13 amino acids. As DNA, the CDR3 is TGTGCCAGCAGCCTAGCCCAGGGGTACGAGCAGTACTTC. This gives the protein CASSLAQGYEQYF. The full variable domain, completed using reference TRBV11-3 and TRBJ2-7, is EAGVVQSPRYKIIEKKQPVAFWCNPISGHNTLYWYLQNLGQGPELLIRYENEEAVDDSQLPKDRFSAERLKGVDSTLKIQPAELGDSAVYLCASSLAQGYEQYFGPGTRLTVT.

The chain couples TRBV19 to TRBJ2-1; D not certain. V shed 7 bases and J shed 6 bases, with 28 bases lying between them. The CDR3 loop spans 18 amino acids. Germline V lookup: CDR1 LNHDA, CDR2 SQIVND (reference sequence). The CDR3: CASTYGLGFASGANEQFF. The DNA of the CDR3 is TGTGCCAGTACTTATGGGTTAGGTTTTGCTTCTGGAGCCAATGAGCAGTTCTTC.

The genes are TRBV30 and TRBJ2-1, with 9 positions matching TRBD1. This CDR3 is 12 amino acids long. V was pared by 5 bases and J by 6 bases, with 2 bases of the junction left unmatched. The germline gives CDR1 GTSNPN, CDR2 SVGIG (reference sequence). The CDR3 sequence is CAWSGQGNEQFF. CDR3 DNA sequence: TGTGCCTGGTCGGGACAGGGCAATGAGCAGTTCTTC. Filled out from reference TRBV30 and TRBJ2-1, the complete variable domain reads SQTIHQWPATLVQPVGSPLSLECTVEGTSNPNLYWYRQAAGRGLQLLFYSVGIGQISSEVPQNLSASRPQDRQFILSSKKLLLSDSGFYLCAWSGQGNEQFFGPGTRLTVL.

The sample holds one count of this clone. The chain links TRBV11-2 to TRBJ1-1; TRBD1 matches 8 bases. The V and J ends lost 0 bases and 6 bases, in that order; junction bases with no gene match: 12. CDR1 and CDR2 from the germline V gene are SGHAT and FQNNGV. The CDR3 loop spans 17 amino acids. CDR3 nucleotide sequence: TGTGCCAGCAGCTTAGATAAAGGCAGGGGGCGCCGGGCTGAAGCTTTCTTT. It yields the protein CASSLDKGRGRRAEAFF.

V is TRBV4-3 and J is TRBJ2-5; 7 bases match TRBD2. Germline V gives CDR1 LGHNA, CDR2 YSLEER. The CDR3 extends over 15 amino acids. J was trimmed by 5 bases and V by 3 bases; bases with no gene match: 9. As DNA, the CDR3 is TGCGCCAGCAGCCACTGCCTAGCGGTCGGGGAGACCCAGTACTTC. Translation: CASSHCLAVGETQYF.

The V and J genes are TRBV7-7 and TRBJ2-1; 12 bases align to TRBD2. The CDR3 runs to 15 residues. Germline V gene lookup returns CDR1 SSHAT and CDR2 FNYEAQ (reference sequence). J lost 6 bases, V lost 6 bases, and 6 bases had no gene match. CDR3: CASSQLAGGGNEQFF. CDR3 bases: TGTGCCAGCAGTCAACTAGCGGGAGGCGGCAATGAGCAGTTCTTC.

The J gene is TRBJ1-2, the V gene TRBV6-4; 7 bases align to TRBD1. The CDR3 spans 14 residues. Per the germline V gene, CDR1 is MRHNA and CDR2 is SNTAGT. V trimming: 3 bases; J trimming: 4 bases; junction bases outside the gene matches: 5. The CDR3 DNA reads as TGTGCCAGCAGTGAGACAGGGCTCGGCTATGGCTACACCTTC. Its protein product is CASSETGLGYGYTF.

CDR3 sequence (DNA): TGTGCCACCAGCAGTACCCCGGGACAGGGGTATAGTAGCAATCAGCCCCAGCATTTT. Translating gives CATSSTPGQGYSSNQPQHF. This chain links TRBV15 with TRBJ1-5, with 10 bases identical to TRBD1. The junction had 11 bases not matched to a gene; V was cut back by 3 bases and J by 0 bases. Germline V lookup: CDR1 LNHNV, CDR2 YYDKDF (reference sequence). The CDR3 consists of 19 residues.

The J gene is TRBJ2-7, the V gene TRBV28; TRBD2 matches at 10 bases. Trimming cost V 3 bases and J 0 bases; bases outside gene matches: 5. The CDR3 runs 16 residues. Germline V gene sequence: CDR1 MDHEN, CDR2 SYDVKM. The DNA for the CDR3 is TGTGCCAGCAGTTTCCTCGGACTAGCGGACTCCTACGAGCAGTACTTC. Its translation: CASSFLGLADSYEQYF.

The chain uses TRBV9 and TRBJ1-3, with D tentatively TRBD1 (6 bases). V was pared by 2 bases and J by 2 bases, with 14 bases between. Germline CDR1 reads SGDLS; CDR2 reads YYNGEE. The CDR3 totals 16 residues. The CDR3 DNA sequence: TGTGCCAGCAGCGTCGAGGGGGTATCGACTGGAAACACCATATATTTT. This sequence encodes CASSVEGVSTGNTIYF.

V usage is TRBV5-1 and J usage is TRBJ1-2; TRBD1 might be the D (5 bases). V dropped 0 bases and J dropped 10 bases, with 16 bases sitting between them. Looked up from germline, CDR1 is SGHRS and CDR2 is YFSETQ. This CDR3 is 14 amino acids long. Here the CDR3 reads CASSLGPGPGDYTF. CDR3 nucleotides: TGCGCCAGCAGCTTGGGTCCAGGGCCGGGGGACTACACCTTC.

This clone was picked up a small number of times. This chain joins TRBV5-4 and TRBJ1-1; the D gene is possibly TRBD1 (5 bases). CDR3 length: 11 residues. V was trimmed by 8 bases and J by 4 bases, leaving 9 bases between them. Germline values: CDR1 SGHNT, CDR2 YYREEE (reference sequence). The CDR3 nucleotides read TGTGCCAGGGGGCCAGGCACTGAAGCTTTCTTT. The encoded protein is CARGPGTEAFF. The complete variable domain, with remaining parts taken from reference TRBV5-4 and TRBJ1-1, reads ETGVTQSPTHLIKTRGQQVTLRCSSQSGHNTVSWYQQALGQGPQFIFQYYREEENGRGNFPPRFSGLQFPNYSSELNVNALELDDSALYLCARGPGTEAFFGQGTRLTVV.

CDR3 amino acids: CASSLGGLAGDTFDEQYF. Written as DNA, the CDR3 is TGCGCCAGCAGCTTGGGGGGACTAGCGGGGGATACCTTCGACGAGCAGTACTTC. This rearrangement joins TRBV5-1 to TRBJ2-5; TRBD2 aligns across 14 bases. The last part of the DNA fits TRBJ2-7 better; the J call may be wrong. The CDR3 is 18 residues long. Germline lookup yields CDR1 SGHRS and CDR2 YFSETQ.

A few counts support this clone. The chain couples TRBV14 to TRBJ1-4, with 10 bases lining up with TRBD1. The V gene end was trimmed by 2 bases and the J gene end by 6 bases; junction bases not matched to a gene: 3. Germline CDR1 SGHDN, CDR2 FVKESK. The CDR3 runs to 15 residues. The CDR3 DNA reads TGTGCCAGCAGCCAATTGACAGGGGGCGATGAAAAACTGTTTTTT. Translating it yields CASSQLTGGDEKLFF. Combining the CDR3 with reference TRBV14 and TRBJ1-4 gives the whole variable domain EAGVTQFPSHSVIEKGQTVTLRCDPISGHDNLYWYRRVMGKEIKFLLHFVKESKQDESGMPNNRFLAERTGGTYSTLKVQPAELEDSGVYFCASSQLTGGDEKLFFGSGTQLSVL.

This clone showed up just a few times. The genes are TRBV13 and TRBJ2-5; D ambiguous. This CDR3 spans 15 amino acids. The V end lost 5 bases, the J end lost 1 base, and 14 bases lay between the germline ends. Germline lookup yields CDR1 PRHDT and CDR2 FYEKMQ (reference sequence). The CDR3 is CASSQPRLAQETQYF. The CDR3 DNA is TGTGCCAGCAGCCAACCGCGACTCGCCCAAGAGACCCAGTACTTC.

V gene TRBV4-1 combines with J gene TRBJ2-3, with D possibly TRBD1 on 6 matching bases. Germline CDR1 MGHRA, CDR2 YSYEKL. The CDR3 runs to 14 residues. V lost 2 bases to trimming and J lost 10 bases, with 16 bases between them. CDR3 in amino acids: CASSQTGSAPPQYF. The CDR3 coding sequence is TGCGCCAGCAGCCAAACAGGGTCTGCCCCACCGCAGTATTTT.

This rearrangement joins TRBV7-9 to TRBJ2-2; the match to TRBD2 covers 13 bases. Unmatched junction bases numbered 9, after V lost 7 bases and J lost 4 bases. The CDR3 runs 17 residues. The germline V gene encodes CDR1 SEHNR and CDR2 FQNEAQ (reference sequence). CDR3 nucleotides: TGTGCCAGCATCTCGAGGACTAGCGGGAGTGGCACCGGGGAGCTGTTTTTT. This encodes CASISRTSGSGTGELFF.

The chain uses TRBV19 and TRBJ1-5, with a tentative D call TRBD1 (6 bases). Germline lookup yields CDR1 LNHDA and CDR2 SQIVND (reference sequence). This CDR3 spans 14 amino acids. The V end was cut by 3 bases, the J end by 3 bases, with 9 bases between. The CDR3 sequence: CASSMNRDNQPQHF. The CDR3 DNA reads as TGTGCCAGTAGTATGAACAGGGACAATCAGCCCCAGCATTTT. Supplemented by reference TRBV19 and TRBJ1-5, the full variable domain reads DGGITQSPKYLFRKEGQNVTLSCEQNLNHDAMYWYRQDPGQGLRLIYYSQIVNDFQKGDIAEGYSVSREKKESFPLTVTSAQKNPTAFYLCASSMNRDNQPQHFGDGTRLSIL.

This clone was recorded once. The genes are TRBV19 and TRBJ1-5; 9 bases fit TRBD1. This CDR3 contains 17 residues. The ends lost 3 bases at V and 2 bases at J; junction bases unmatched: 8. CDR1 and CDR2 (germline): LNHDA, SQIVND (reference sequence). The chain's CDR3 is CASSMMTGGRGNQPQHF. In DNA, the CDR3 is TGTGCCAGTAGTATGATGACAGGGGGGCGAGGCAATCAGCCCCAGCATTTT. Full variable domain (remainder filled in from reference TRBV19 and TRBJ1-5): DGGITQSPKYLFRKEGQNVTLSCEQNLNHDAMYWYRQDPGQGLRLIYYSQIVNDFQKGDIAEGYSVSREKKESFPLTVTSAQKNPTAFYLCASSMMTGGRGNQPQHFGDGTRLSIL.

The chain employs TRBV7-2 and TRBJ2-3; 12 bases map to TRBD2. Trimming at V came to 4 bases and at J to 5 bases, leaving 7 bases not matched to a gene. Germline V gives CDR1 SGHTA, CDR2 FQGNSA. CDR3 length: 16 residues. DNA for the CDR3: TGTGCCAGCAGCTCGGCTAGCGGGAGGGCCGGAGATACGCAGTATTTT. Translation gives CASSSASGRAGDTQYF.

The sample holds one count of this clone. V is TRBV19 and J is TRBJ2-5; D remains ambiguous. With 10 bases removed from V and 2 bases from J, the gap between germline ends came to 20 bases. Looked up from germline, CDR1 is LNHDA and CDR2 is SQIVND (reference sequence). The CDR3 spans 15 residues. The CDR3 DNA reads TGTGCCACCTCCTCCCCCGGCCTAGTACAAGAGACCCAGTACTTC. Amino acids: CATSSPGLVQETQYF.

The rearrangement uses TRBV29-1 and TRBJ2-5; D is unclear. V lost 6 bases to trimming and J lost 2 bases, with 16 bases between them. Germline loops: CDR1 SQVTM, CDR2 ANQGSEA. The CDR3 covers 14 residues. The CDR3 spells CSVPAPPQQETQYF. In DNA, the CDR3 is TGCAGCGTGCCAGCCCCGCCACAGCAAGAGACCCAGTACTTC.